These 10 T cell receptor beta chains share one sample of origin, sequenced in a study of Ad26.COV2.S vaccination and SARS-CoV-2 variants. Sequencing was performed with immunoSEQ multiplex PCR; in TCRdb, only in-frame clones are kept and a portion is missing. The sample contains 350,000 to 400,000 clones, around 91% of which appear only once. The treatment is: around 19 received Ad26.COV2.S at low or high dose, single or two shots; roughly 5 received placebo; per-sample allocation not given. Specimen acquisition occurred on day 63 following the initial vaccine or placebo injection. The sample in question was peripheral blood, obtained in a trial of Ad26.COV2.S vaccine versus placebo. Source of these receptors: a person aged 18 to 59 who received the Ad26.COV2.S COVID-19 vaccine or a placebo.

This chain joins TRBV18 and TRBJ1-1; 11 bases agree with TRBD1. Germline V gives CDR1 KGHSH, CDR2 LQKENI. CDR3 length equals 13 residues. With V trimmed by 2 bases and J by 7 bases, 0 bases remained unmatched. CDR3 sequence: CASSPGTGGEAFF. The CDR3 DNA is TGTGCCAGCTCACCAGGGACAGGGGGTGAAGCTTTCTTT.

The chain recombines TRBV2 with TRBJ2-2; 7 bases fit TRBD2. Germline lookup yields CDR1 SNHLY and CDR2 FYNNEI. J lost 7 bases, V lost 5 bases, and 4 bases had no gene match. The CDR3 loop spans 13 amino acids. CDR3 DNA: TGTGCCAGCAGTTTGAGGGAGGGCGGGGAGCTGTTTTTT. Encoded protein: CASSLREGGELFF. Drawing the rest from reference TRBV2 and TRBJ2-2, the complete variable domain is EPEVTQTPSHQVTQMGQEVILRCVPISNHLYFYWYRQILGQKVEFLVSFYNNEISEKSEIFDDQFSVERPDGSNFTLKIRSTKLEDSAMYFCASSLREGGELFFGEGSRLTVL.

The chain carries TRBV12-5 and TRBJ2-7; TRBD1 might be the D (5 bases). Between the trimmed V and J ends, which lost 1 base and 1 base, there was a span of 11 bases. The CDR3 totals 15 residues. Germline values: CDR1 LGHNT, CDR2 FRNRAP. CDR3 region: CASGLGQGLSYEQYF. The DNA for the CDR3 is TGTGCTAGTGGTTTGGGTCAGGGTCTTTCCTACGAGCAGTACTTC.

This clone was detected only once. The rearrangement links TRBV19 to TRBJ1-5, with D hard to call. Per the germline V gene, CDR1 is LNHDA and CDR2 is SQIVND (reference sequence). V was clipped by 6 bases and J by 0 bases, with 12 bases between them. This CDR3 region has 15 residues. CDR3 nucleotides: TGTGCCAGTAGCCAGACATCCTATAGCAATCAGCCCCAGCATTTT. Its translation is CASSQTSYSNQPQHF.

V gene TRBV5-1 combines with J gene TRBJ1-2; 9 bases map to TRBD1. CDR3 length: 15 residues. V trimming: 3 bases; J trimming: 4 bases; junction bases outside the gene matches: 7. Per the germline V gene, CDR1 is SGHRS and CDR2 is YFSETQ. The CDR3 DNA is TGCGCCAGCAGCTGGGACAGGGACCGAAGCTATGGCTACACCTTC. It specifies CASSWDRDRSYGYTF. Variable domain in full (rest from reference TRBV5-1 and TRBJ1-2): KAGVTQTPRYLIKTRGQQVTLSCSPISGHRSVSWYQQTPGQGLQFLFEYFSETQRNKGNFPGRFSGRQFSNSRSEMNVSTLELGDSALYLCASSWDRDRSYGYTFGSGTRLTVV.

J is TRBJ1-6 and V is TRBV19; D not resolved. The CDR3 contains 13 residues. V was cut by 7 bases and J by 16 bases, with 20 bases left in between. Germline-derived CDR1 and CDR2 are LNHDA and SQIVND (reference sequence). This chain's CDR3 is CASTHREGGRLHF. The CDR3, as DNA: TGTGCCAGTACCCACCGAGAGGGAGGACGTCTCCACTTT.

V gene TRBV3-1 (or the pseudogene TRBV3-2) combines with J gene TRBJ2-7; 8 nucleotides agree with TRBD2. The germline V gene has CDR1 LGHDT and CDR2 YNNKEL (reference sequence). Unmatched junction bases numbered 5, after V lost 0 bases and J lost 4 bases. The CDR3 has 15 amino acids. Here the CDR3 DNA reads TGTGCCAGCAGCCAAGAGTCACTAGCGGTGTACGAGCAGTACTTC. Translating it yields CASSQESLAVYEQYF.

V gene TRBV2 combines with J gene TRBJ2-7, with 7 bases lining up with TRBD1. The germline gives CDR1 SNHLY, CDR2 FYNNEI. The CDR3 contains 14 residues. With 6 bases clipped from V and 0 bases from J, the junction kept 5 bases outside the gene matches. Written as DNA, the CDR3 is TGTGCCAGCAGGAAGGACAGGAGCTCCTACGAGCAGTACTTC. Protein sequence: CASRKDRSSYEQYF.

The chain recombines TRBV6-1 with TRBJ1-5; D is possibly TRBD1 (5 bases). Trimming shortened V by 2 bases and J by 5 bases, and 19 bases separated the two germline ends. Germline lookup yields CDR1 MNHNS and CDR2 SASEGT. CDR3 length: 17 residues. The CDR3 DNA reads TGTGCCAGCAGTGAAAGTGAAGGTGGGGCAGCATATCAGCCCCAGCATTTT. Translation gives CASSESEGGAAYQPQHF.

The rearrangement joins TRBV7-9 to TRBJ1-2; TRBD1 matches at 7 bases. J was trimmed by 2 bases and V by 3 bases; bases with no gene match: 3. The CDR3 runs 14 residues. CDR1 is SEHNR and CDR2 is FQNEAQ in the germline V gene (reference sequence). CDR3 sequence: CASSLGQLNYGYTF. CDR3 DNA: TGTGCCAGCAGCTTGGGACAGCTCAACTATGGCTACACCTTC.